This T cell receptor (beta chain) was retrieved from a study of shared clonotypes between healthy human individuals. Notes on the study in general: Despite large depth, sorted-subset datasets appeared incompletely sequenced.

V lost 4 bases to trimming and J lost 2 bases; unmatched junction nucleotides: 6. Germline CDR1 reads SGDLS; CDR2 reads YYNGEE. The CDR3 consists of 15 residues. Of note for this clone: The antigen is undetermined.

Deep-level settings were used for running the assay. An even split of each subset's genomic DNA across several immunoSEQ plates was performed. In the original analysis: There were no quality scores in the junction-only immunoSEQ sequences, so filtering differed. Sequencing was performed with immunoSEQ multiplex PCR; in TCRdb, only in-frame clones are kept and a portion is missing. That table supplies the V and J calls and clone size; D and trimming were determined from the DNA. The table includes millions of clones, about 95% detected once. The naive CD8 fraction comprised CD45RO-negative cells positively selected for CCR7 and excluded terminally differentiated effector memory CD45RA+ cells.

The V gene is TRBV9, the J gene TRBJ1-2, with 9 bases aligning to TRBD1. This sequence was found in a man in his late teens or twenties in good health. Sequenced: naive CD8+ T cells sorted from blood. In DNA, the CDR3 is TGTGCCAGCAGCACCCAGGACAGGGGAAACTATGGCTACACCTTC. Translation: CASSTQDRGNYGYTF.